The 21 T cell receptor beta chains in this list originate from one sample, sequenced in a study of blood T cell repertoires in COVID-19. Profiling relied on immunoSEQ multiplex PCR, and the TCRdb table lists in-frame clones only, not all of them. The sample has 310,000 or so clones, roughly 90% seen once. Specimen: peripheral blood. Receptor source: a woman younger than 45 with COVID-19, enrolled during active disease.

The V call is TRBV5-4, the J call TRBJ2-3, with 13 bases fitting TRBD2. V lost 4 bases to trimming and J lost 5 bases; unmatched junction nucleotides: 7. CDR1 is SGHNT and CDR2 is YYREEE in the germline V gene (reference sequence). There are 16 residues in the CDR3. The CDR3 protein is CASSRGGLAGEDTQYF. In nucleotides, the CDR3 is TGTGCCAGCAGCCGAGGAGGACTAGCGGGAGAAGATACGCAGTATTTT.

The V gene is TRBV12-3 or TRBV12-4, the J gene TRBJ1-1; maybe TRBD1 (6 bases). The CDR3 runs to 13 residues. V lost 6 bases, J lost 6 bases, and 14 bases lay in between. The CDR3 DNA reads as TGTGCCAGCAGCTTACAGGGTAACGCTGAAGCTTTCTTT. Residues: CASSLQGNAEAFF.

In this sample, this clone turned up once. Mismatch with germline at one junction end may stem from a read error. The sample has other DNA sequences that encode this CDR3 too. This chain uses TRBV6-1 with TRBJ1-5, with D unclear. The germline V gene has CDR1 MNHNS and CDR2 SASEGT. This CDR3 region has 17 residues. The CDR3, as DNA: TGTGCTAGCAGTGAAGCGGCCAGGTTATATAGCAATCAGCCCCAGCATTTT. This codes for CASSEAARLYSNQPQHF.

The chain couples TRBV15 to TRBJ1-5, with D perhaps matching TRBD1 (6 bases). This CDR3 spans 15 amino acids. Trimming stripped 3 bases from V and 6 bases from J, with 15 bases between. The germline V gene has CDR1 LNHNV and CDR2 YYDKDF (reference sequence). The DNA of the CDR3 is TGTGCCACCAGCAGGGGAAGACAGGATGGTCAGCCCCAGCATTTT. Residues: CATSRGRQDGQPQHF.

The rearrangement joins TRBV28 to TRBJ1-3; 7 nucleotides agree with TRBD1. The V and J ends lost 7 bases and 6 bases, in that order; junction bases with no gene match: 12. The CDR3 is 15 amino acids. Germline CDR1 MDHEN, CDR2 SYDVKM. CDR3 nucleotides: TGTGCCAGCACTCAAAACAGGGGAAATGCAAACACCATATATTTT. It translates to CASTQNRGNANTIYF. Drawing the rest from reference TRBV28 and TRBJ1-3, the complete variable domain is DVKVTQSSRYLVKRTGEKVFLECVQDMDHENMFWYRQDPGLGLRLIYFSYDVKMKEKGDIPEGYSVSREKKERFSLILESASTNQTSMYLCASTQNRGNANTIYFGEGSWLTVV.

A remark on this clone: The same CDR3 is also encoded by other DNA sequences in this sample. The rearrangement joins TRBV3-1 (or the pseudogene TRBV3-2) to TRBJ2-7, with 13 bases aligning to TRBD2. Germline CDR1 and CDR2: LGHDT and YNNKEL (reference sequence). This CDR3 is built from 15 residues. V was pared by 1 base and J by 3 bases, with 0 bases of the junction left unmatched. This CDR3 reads CASSQGTSGSYEQYF. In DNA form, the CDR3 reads TGTGCCAGCAGCCAAGGGACTAGCGGGAGCTACGAGCAGTACTTC.

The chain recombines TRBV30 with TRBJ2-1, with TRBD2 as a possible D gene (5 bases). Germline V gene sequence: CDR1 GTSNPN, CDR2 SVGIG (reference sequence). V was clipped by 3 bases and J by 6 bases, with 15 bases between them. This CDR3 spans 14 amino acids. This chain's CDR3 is CAWRRLGAGNEQFF. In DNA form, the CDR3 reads TGTGCCTGGAGACGGCTGGGAGCCGGCAATGAGCAGTTCTTC.

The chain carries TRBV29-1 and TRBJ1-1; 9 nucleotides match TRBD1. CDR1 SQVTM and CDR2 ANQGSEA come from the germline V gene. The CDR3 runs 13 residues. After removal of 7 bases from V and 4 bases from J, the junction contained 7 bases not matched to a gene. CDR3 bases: TGCAGCGGGAGGGACAGGGCCGTCACTGAAGCTTTCTTT. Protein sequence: CSGRDRAVTEAFF. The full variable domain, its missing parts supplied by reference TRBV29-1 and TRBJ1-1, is SAVISQKPSRDICQRGTSLTIQCQVDSQVTMMFWYRQQPGQSLTLIATANQGSEATYESGFVIDKFPISRPNLTFSTLTVSNMSPEDSSIYLCSGRDRAVTEAFFGQGTRLTVV.

This CDR3 reads CASSARPTSGRQTQYF. Written as DNA, the CDR3 is TGTGCCAGCAGTGCACGACCAACTAGCGGGAGGCAGACCCAGTACTTC. The chain uses TRBV6-1 and TRBJ2-5; 12 nucleotides align to TRBD2. The CDR3 totals 16 residues. With V trimmed by 4 bases and J by 6 bases, 9 bases remained unmatched. The germline CDR1 and CDR2 sequences are MNHNS and SASEGT.

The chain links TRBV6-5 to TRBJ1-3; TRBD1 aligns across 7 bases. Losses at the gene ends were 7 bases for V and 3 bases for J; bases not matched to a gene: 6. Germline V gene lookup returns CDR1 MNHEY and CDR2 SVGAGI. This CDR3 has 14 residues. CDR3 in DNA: TGTGCCAGCACTCGGACAGGTCTTGGAAACACCATATATTTT. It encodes CASTRTGLGNTIYF.

CDR3 bases: TGTGCCAGCAGCGCTAGCGGGCCCCAGCACGAGCAGTACTTC. Encoded protein: CASSASGPQHEQYF. V and J are TRBV6-6 and TRBJ2-7; 8 bases map to TRBD2. Per the germline V gene, CDR1 is MNHNY and CDR2 is SVGAGI (reference sequence). The CDR3 has 14 amino acids. V shed 6 bases, J shed 5 bases, and the junction held 9 bases outside the gene matches.

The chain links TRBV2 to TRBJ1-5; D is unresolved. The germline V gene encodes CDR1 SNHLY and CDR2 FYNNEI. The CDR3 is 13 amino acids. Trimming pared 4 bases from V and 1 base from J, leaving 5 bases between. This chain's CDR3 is CASSVESNQPQHF. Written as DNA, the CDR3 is TGTGCCAGCAGTGTTGAGAGCAATCAGCCCCAGCATTTT.

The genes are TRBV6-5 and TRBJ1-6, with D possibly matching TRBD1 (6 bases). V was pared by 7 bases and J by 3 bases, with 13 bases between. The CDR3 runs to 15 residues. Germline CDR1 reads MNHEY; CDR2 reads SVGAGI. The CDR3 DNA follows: TGTGCCAGCAAGGAGAGGGGGAGCTATAATTCACCCCTCCACTTT. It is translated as CASKERGSYNSPLHF.

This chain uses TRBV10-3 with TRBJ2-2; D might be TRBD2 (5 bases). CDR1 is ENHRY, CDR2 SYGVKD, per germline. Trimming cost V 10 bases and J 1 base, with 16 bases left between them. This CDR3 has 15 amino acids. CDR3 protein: CATAFGIRNTGELFF. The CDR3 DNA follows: TGTGCCACCGCCTTCGGGATACGGAACACCGGGGAGCTGTTTTTT.

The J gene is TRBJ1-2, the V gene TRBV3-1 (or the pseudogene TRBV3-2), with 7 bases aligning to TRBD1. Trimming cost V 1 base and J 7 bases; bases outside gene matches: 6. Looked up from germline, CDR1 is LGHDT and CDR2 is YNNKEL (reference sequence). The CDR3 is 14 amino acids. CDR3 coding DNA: TGTGCCAGCAGCCAAGTCGACAGGGTGCCTGGCTACACCTTC. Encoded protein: CASSQVDRVPGYTF.

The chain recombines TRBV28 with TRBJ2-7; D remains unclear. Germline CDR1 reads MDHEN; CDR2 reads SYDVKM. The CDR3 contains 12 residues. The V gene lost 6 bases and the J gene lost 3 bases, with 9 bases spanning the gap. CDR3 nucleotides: TGTGCCAGCAGCTCCAACAACTACGAGCAGTACTTC. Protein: CASSSNNYEQYF.

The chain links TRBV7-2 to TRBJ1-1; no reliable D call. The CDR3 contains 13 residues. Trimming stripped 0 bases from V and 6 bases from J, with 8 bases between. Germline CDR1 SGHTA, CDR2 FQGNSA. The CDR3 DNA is TGTGCCAGCAGCTTAGCGGTCCGCGCTGAAGCTTTCTTT. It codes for CASSLAVRAEAFF.

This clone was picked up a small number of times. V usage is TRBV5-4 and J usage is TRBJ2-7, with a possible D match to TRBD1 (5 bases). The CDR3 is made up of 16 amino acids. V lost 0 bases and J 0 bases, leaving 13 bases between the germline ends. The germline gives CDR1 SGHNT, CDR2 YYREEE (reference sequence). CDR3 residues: CASSLGSRQSSYEQYF. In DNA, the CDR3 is TGTGCCAGCAGCTTGGGGTCCCGACAGAGCTCCTACGAGCAGTACTTC.

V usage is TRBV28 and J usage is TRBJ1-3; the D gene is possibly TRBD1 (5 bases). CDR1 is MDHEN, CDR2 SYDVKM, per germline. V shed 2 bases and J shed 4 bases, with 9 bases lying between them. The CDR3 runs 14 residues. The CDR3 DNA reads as TGTGCCAGCAGTTTACCCAGGACAGGAAACACCATATATTTT. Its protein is CASSLPRTGNTIYF.

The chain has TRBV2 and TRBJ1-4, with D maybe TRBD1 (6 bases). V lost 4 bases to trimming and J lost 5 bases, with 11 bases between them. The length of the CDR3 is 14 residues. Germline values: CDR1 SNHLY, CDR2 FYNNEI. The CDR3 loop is CASSGQAWNEKLFF. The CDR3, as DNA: TGTGCCAGCAGTGGACAGGCCTGGAATGAAAAACTGTTTTTT.

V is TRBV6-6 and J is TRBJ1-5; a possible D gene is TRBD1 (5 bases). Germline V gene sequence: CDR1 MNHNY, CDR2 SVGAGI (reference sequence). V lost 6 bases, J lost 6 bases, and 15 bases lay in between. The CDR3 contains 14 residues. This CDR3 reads CASRRGDGGQPQHF. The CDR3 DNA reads TGTGCCAGCAGGCGGGGGGACGGCGGTCAGCCCCAGCATTTT.